The present entry profiles one T cell receptor beta chain with its context. This clone was seen only a few times. The antigen it recognizes is unknown. Base qualities are not at hand, and no much larger clone is one base apart. The library relied on the immunoSEQ multiplex PCR assay. For TCR sequencing, RNA was extracted from every sample and reverse transcribed into cDNA to serve as template. First-strand cDNA was synthesized with SuperScript III using a 2:1 mix of oligo-dT and random hexamers. A synthetic immune receptor repertoire was used to gauge amplification bias, and whatever bias remained was removed computationally. The authors processed their data as follows. Raw reads were preprocessed to remove errors, and CDR3 was defined by IMGT conventions from the conserved cysteine to phenylalanine. Clonality was computed as 1 minus the Shannon entropy, with the entropy normalized by log2 of the number of productive unique TCRs. Whether each scalp clone was CD4 or CD8 was inferred by checking scalp TCRbeta sequences against the CD4 and CD8 repertoires from sorted blood. TCRdb re-hosts the immuneACCESS table, in-frame sequences only. Its copies lack some clones; in the studies checked, an unresolved V gene accounts for under half of them, and the cause for the rest is not known. D and trimming come from the DNA, and the V and J calls and clone size come from that table. Counted in this sample were roughly 250,000 clones; roughly 69% of them appeared once. The top ten clonotypes cover approximately 1.2% of the sample.

The sample's time point, from its label and the paper: baseline before oral tofacitinib. Lesional scalp punch biopsies and peripheral blood were obtained from alopecia areata patients. PBMCs were isolated by density centrifugation and stained for CD3, CD4 and CD8, and CD4+ and CD8+ T cells were sorted on a FACSAria. The source of the sample is a study of CD8+ T cells in alopecia areata (dated by TCRdb to 2016 to 2019). About the investigation overall: The treated patients took part in an open-label pilot trial in which moderate-to-severe alopecia areata was treated with oral tofacitinib at 5 to 10 mg twice daily. On the human side, TCRbeta sequencing was run on scalp tissue and on sorted CD4+ and CD8+ peripheral blood T cells from healthy controls and from alopecia areata patients with either patchy or totalis/universalis disease. TCRbeta CDR3 regions were amplified by immunoSEQ multiplex PCR with 35 Vbeta forward and 13 Jbeta reverse primers. Tofacitinib was given for 6 to 18 months, followed by 6 months of follow-up off drug to assess delayed response and recurrence. To study T cell clonal expansion in alopecia areata, the researchers applied high-throughput TCRbeta sequencing to both the C3H/HeJ mouse model and human patients. Biopsies were taken from tofacitinib-treated patients at baseline and again at 4 and 24 weeks into treatment, and several of those patients also had a later scalp biopsy. Scalp clonality was compared among normal scalp (n=4), patchy alopecia areata scalp (n=8), and alopecia totalis/universalis scalp (n=8). The RNA source kit depended on sample type: the PAXgene miRNA kit for fixed scalp, the miRNeasy kit for PBMCs, and the RNeasy kit for mouse skin.

The CDR3, from cysteine to phenylalanine, totals 12 residues. Only the CDR3 portion is preserved as DNA: 36 bases, with reading frame beginning at the first base. CDR1 SQVTM and CDR2 ANQGSEA were looked up in the germline V gene. Ends trimmed: V by 7 bases, J by 3 bases; bases unmatched to a gene: 5. The paper's findings and limits, for the study overall: Lesional scalp, especially in alopecia totalis/universalis, showed higher clonality and more expanded CD8+ clones than normal scalp, suggesting antigenic drive. Scalp TCR repertoire analysis is complicated because resident alphabeta T cells in normal human skin are also sequenced, whereas mouse skin is dominated by gammadelta T cells. Shared TCR sequences between patients were less evident than in mice, which may be partly attributable to HLA diversity in the patient population.

The rearrangement joined TRBV29-1 to TRBJ2-7; TRBD1 matches 8 bases in the middle. The clonotype comes from a human donor with alopecia areata. The input for sequencing was CD4+ T cells sorted from blood, taken at week 0. The DNA reads as follows: TGCAGCGCGGGGACAGGTCACTACGAGCAGTACTTC. Its coded protein is CSAGTGHYEQYF.